The 14 T cell receptor beta chains in this list originate from one sample, sequenced in a study of OX40 agonist ivuxolimab in advanced cancers. TCRdb's copy holds only in-frame clones and misses some; the assay was immunoSEQ multiplex PCR. Among 35,000 to 50,000 clones listed, approximately 75% were seen once. The sequences come from CD4+ or CD8+ T cells sorted from blood, collected in a trial of the OX40 agonist ivuxolimab. Every receptor here comes from an adult with an advanced solid tumor such as melanoma, head and neck, liver or kidney cancer.

The chain couples TRBV18 to TRBJ2-5, with 8 bases fitting TRBD1. V shed 4 bases, J shed 4 bases, and the junction held 11 bases outside the gene matches. Looked up from germline, CDR1 is KGHSH and CDR2 is LQKENI. CDR3 length: 16 amino acids. This CDR3 is CASSRLRQDRAETQYF. The CDR3 DNA follows: TGTGCCAGCTCACGACTAAGGCAGGACAGGGCAGAGACCCAGTACTTC.

The V call is TRBV6-6, the J call TRBJ2-1, with D possibly being TRBD1 (6 bases). This CDR3 has 14 residues. Germline CDR1 reads MNHNY; CDR2 reads SVGAGI (reference sequence). V lost 6 bases and J 6 bases, leaving 15 bases between the germline ends. The CDR3 here is CASRSPGQTNEQFF. Here the CDR3 DNA reads TGTGCCAGCAGATCACCGGGACAAACCAATGAGCAGTTCTTC.

This clone was seen just once. V usage is TRBV11-3 and J usage is TRBJ2-7; 8 bases agree with TRBD2. Losses at the gene ends were 8 bases for V and 1 base for J; bases not matched to a gene: 10. Per germline, CDR1 SGHNT and CDR2 YENEEA. This CDR3 spans 15 amino acids. In DNA form, the CDR3 reads TGTGCCAGCTCGGATTCGCCGGGAGGGTCCTACGAGCAGTACTTC. This codes for CASSDSPGGSYEQYF.

The chain has TRBV5-1 and TRBJ2-3; 9 nucleotides match TRBD2. There are 14 residues in the CDR3. V dropped 4 bases and J dropped 6; count of bases not matched to a gene: 6. The V gene's germline CDR1 is SGHRS and CDR2 YFSETQ. The CDR3 loop is CASSGREGQDTQYF. The CDR3 bases are TGCGCCAGCAGCGGGCGGGAGGGCCAGGATACGCAGTATTTT.

This rearrangement joins TRBV29-1 to TRBJ2-3, with D perhaps matching TRBD2 (6 bases). CDR1 is SQVTM and CDR2 is ANQGSEA in the germline V gene. CDR3 length: 11 residues. V lost 7 bases, J lost 6 bases, and 11 bases lay in between. DNA for the CDR3: TGCAGCGGGGGGGATTGGGATACGCAGTATTTT. Its translation: CSGGDWDTQYF.

V and J are TRBV4-1 and TRBJ1-3; maybe TRBD1 (5 bases). The CDR3 sequence is 17 residues long. Trimming cost V 1 base and J 0 bases, with 13 bases left between them. Germline loops: CDR1 MGHRA, CDR2 YSYEKL. The CDR3 DNA reads as TGCGCCAGCAGCCAAGGGGCACAGGCTTACTCTGGAAACACCATATATTTT. Translating it yields CASSQGAQAYSGNTIYF.

A few counts support this clone. This rearrangement joins TRBV2 to TRBJ1-2, with TRBD1 matching 7 bases. The CDR3 totals 13 residues. CDR1 and CDR2 (germline): SNHLY, FYNNEI. V lost 6 bases to trimming and J lost 8 bases; unmatched junction nucleotides: 9. CDR3 sequence reads: CASSGVGGGGYTF. For the CDR3, the DNA is TGTGCCAGCAGCGGCGTAGGGGGCGGGGGCTACACCTTC.

The CDR3 protein is CASSRIEGQGPPEAFF. The CDR3 DNA reads TGCGCCAGCAGCCGAATTGAGGGACAGGGCCCCCCTGAAGCTTTCTTT. The J gene is TRBJ1-1, the V gene TRBV4-1; 9 positions agree with TRBD1. This CDR3 is 16 amino acids long. Looked up from germline, CDR1 is MGHRA and CDR2 is YSYEKL. Germline trimming cut 4 bases from V and 6 bases from J; bases unmatched to any gene: 12.

The gene calls are TRBV6-5 and TRBJ2-7; no definite D call. CDR3 length: 14 amino acids. V was cut by 4 bases and J by 3 bases, with 13 bases left in between. The germline V gene encodes CDR1 MNHEY and CDR2 SVGAGI. CDR3 region: CASSSPSWGYEQYV. CDR3 DNA: TGTGCCAGCAGTTCTCCGTCGTGGGGCTACGAGCAGTACGTC.

The rearrangement uses TRBV5-1 and TRBJ1-5; 8 nucleotides match TRBD1. After removal of 4 bases from V and 0 bases from J, the junction contained 18 bases not matched to a gene. The CDR3 covers 20 residues. Germline V gene sequence: CDR1 SGHRS, CDR2 YFSETQ. CDR3 DNA: TGCGCCAGCAGCCCTGGGACAGGCGAACCTATAGGATATAGCAATCAGCCCCAGCATTTT. Its translation: CASSPGTGEPIGYSNQPQHF.

V usage is TRBV7-8 and J usage is TRBJ1-5; TRBD1 agrees at 8 bases. The CDR3 spans 15 residues. Trimming at V came to 3 bases and at J to 7 bases, leaving 8 bases not matched to a gene. Germline V gene sequence: CDR1 SGHVS, CDR2 FQNEAQ. The CDR3 is CASSFVRGRKQPQHF. Written as DNA, the CDR3 is TGTGCCAGCAGCTTCGTCAGGGGGCGTAAGCAGCCCCAGCATTTT. Full variable domain (missing parts from reference TRBV7-8 and TRBJ1-5): GAGVSQSPRYKVAKRGQDVALRCDPISGHVSLFWYQQALGQGPEFLTYFQNEAQLDKSGLPSDRFFAERPEGSVSTLKIQRTQQEDSAVYLCASSFVRGRKQPQHFGDGTRLSIL.

This chain links TRBV7-9 with TRBJ1-3; no firm D call. The V gene's germline CDR1 is SEHNR and CDR2 FQNEAQ (reference sequence). The V gene lost 5 bases and the J gene lost 0 bases, with 5 bases spanning the gap. The CDR3 runs to 13 residues. For the CDR3, the DNA is TGTGCCAGCAGCCAGAACTCTGGAAACACCATATATTTT. Translation gives CASSQNSGNTIYF.

The chain combines TRBV11-1 with TRBJ2-3; D tentatively reads TRBD1 or TRBD2 (5 bases each). Per germline, CDR1 SGHAT and CDR2 FQDESV (reference sequence). Trimming took 2 bases from V and 5 from J, leaving 14 bases between them. The CDR3 is 15 residues long. The DNA of the CDR3 is TGTGCCAGCAGCTTACGTCCCGGGACGGAAGATACGCAGTATTTT. Amino acids: CASSLRPGTEDTQYF.

CDR3 loop: CASTKTSLAGGQYF. The CDR3 DNA reads as TGTGCCAGCACCAAAACCTCTCTAGCGGGAGGGCAGTATTTT. The chain carries TRBV7-2 and TRBJ2-3; 11 bases map to TRBD2. The germline V gene encodes CDR1 SGHTA and CDR2 FQGNSA. Trimming took 7 bases from V and 11 from J; bases not matched to a gene: 11. This CDR3 comprises 14 residues. The full variable domain, in which reference TRBV7-2 and TRBJ2-3 provide the parts outside the CDR3, is GAGVSQSPSNKVTEKGKDVELRCDPISGHTALYWYRQSLGQGLEFLIYFQGNSAPDKSGLPSDRFSAERTGGSVSTLTIQRTQQEDSAVYLCASTKTSLAGGQYFGPGTRLTVL.